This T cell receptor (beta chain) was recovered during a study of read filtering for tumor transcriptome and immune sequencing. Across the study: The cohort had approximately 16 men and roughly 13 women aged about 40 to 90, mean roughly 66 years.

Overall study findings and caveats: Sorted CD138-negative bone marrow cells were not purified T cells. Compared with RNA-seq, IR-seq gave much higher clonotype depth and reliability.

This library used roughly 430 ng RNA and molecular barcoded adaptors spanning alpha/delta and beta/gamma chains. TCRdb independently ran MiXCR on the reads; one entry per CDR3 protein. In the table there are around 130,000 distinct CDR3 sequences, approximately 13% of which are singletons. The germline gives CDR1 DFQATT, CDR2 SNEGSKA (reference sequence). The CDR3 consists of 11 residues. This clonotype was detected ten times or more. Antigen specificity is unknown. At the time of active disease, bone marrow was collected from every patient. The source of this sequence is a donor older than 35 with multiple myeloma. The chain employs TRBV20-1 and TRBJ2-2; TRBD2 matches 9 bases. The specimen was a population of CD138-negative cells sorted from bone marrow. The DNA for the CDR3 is TGCAGCGCGGGAGGGGCCGGGGAGCTGTTTTTT. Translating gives CSAGGAGELFF.